This passage covers 4 T cell receptor beta chains from one sample sequenced in a study of T cells after yellow fever vaccination. One entry per CDR3 protein results from TCRdb running MiXCR on the 5' RACE reads. Of 150,000 to 200,000 distinct CDR3 sequences listed, 9.5% to 12% are singletons. The source was CD8+ T cells sorted from PBMCs, collected 15 days after the yellow fever booster vaccination. These receptors were collected from a man aged 18-30 years who received the YFV17D yellow fever vaccine.

This clonotype has a handful of counts. The chain carries TRBV7-8 and TRBJ2-7; 10 nucleotides align to TRBD1. Germline CDR1 reads SGHVS; CDR2 reads FQNEAQ. The CDR3 runs to 14 residues. V dropped 4 bases and J dropped 3; count of bases not matched to a gene: 3. The CDR3 sequence is CASSYRDRGYEQYF. The CDR3 DNA follows: TGTGCCAGCAGCTACCGGGACAGGGGCTACGAGCAGTACTTC.

This chain uses TRBV11-2 with TRBJ2-3; possibly TRBD1 or TRBD2 for D (5 bases each). The CDR3 loop spans 15 amino acids. Per the germline V gene, CDR1 is SGHAT and CDR2 is FQNNGV. Trimming left V 5 bases short and J 2 bases short, with 14 bases between. CDR3: CASSPSEGLTDTQYF. DNA for the CDR3: TGTGCCAGCAGCCCAAGTGAGGGGCTCACAGATACGCAGTATTTT.

This clonotype showed up just a few times. V and J are TRBV6-6 and TRBJ2-5; 8 nucleotides align to TRBD2. Germline V gene sequence: CDR1 MNHNY, CDR2 SVGAGI (reference sequence). V dropped 5 bases and J dropped 6; count of bases not matched to a gene: 5. The CDR3 sequence is 13 residues long. This CDR3 reads CASSAGGVKTQYF. CDR3 bases: TGTGCCAGCAGTGCCGGGGGGGTTAAGACCCAGTACTTC.

The gene calls are TRBV6-6 and TRBJ2-7; 7 bases map to TRBD1. The CDR3 covers 14 residues. V shed 3 bases and J 4 bases; nucleotides not matched to a gene: 6. Germline-derived CDR1 and CDR2 are MNHNY and SVGAGI (reference sequence). The CDR3 DNA sequence: TGTGCCAGCAGTTATAACCTACAGGGGTACGAGCAGTACTTC. Amino acid sequence: CASSYNLQGYEQYF.